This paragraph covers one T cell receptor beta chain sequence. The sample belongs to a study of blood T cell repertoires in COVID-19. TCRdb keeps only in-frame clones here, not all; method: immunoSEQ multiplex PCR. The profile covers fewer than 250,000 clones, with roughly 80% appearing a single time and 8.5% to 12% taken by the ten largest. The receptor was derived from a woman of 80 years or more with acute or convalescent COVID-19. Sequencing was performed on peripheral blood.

CDR3 nucleotide sequence: TGTGCCAGCAGCCCCACGGGGATCTCCTATAATTCACCCCTCCACTTT. Protein product: CASSPTGISYNSPLHF. The chain uses TRBV27 and TRBJ1-6, with unresolved D. V lost 6 bases and J 0 bases, leaving 12 bases between the germline ends. The CDR3 has 16 amino acids. Germline V gene sequence: CDR1 MNHEY, CDR2 SMNVEV (reference sequence).